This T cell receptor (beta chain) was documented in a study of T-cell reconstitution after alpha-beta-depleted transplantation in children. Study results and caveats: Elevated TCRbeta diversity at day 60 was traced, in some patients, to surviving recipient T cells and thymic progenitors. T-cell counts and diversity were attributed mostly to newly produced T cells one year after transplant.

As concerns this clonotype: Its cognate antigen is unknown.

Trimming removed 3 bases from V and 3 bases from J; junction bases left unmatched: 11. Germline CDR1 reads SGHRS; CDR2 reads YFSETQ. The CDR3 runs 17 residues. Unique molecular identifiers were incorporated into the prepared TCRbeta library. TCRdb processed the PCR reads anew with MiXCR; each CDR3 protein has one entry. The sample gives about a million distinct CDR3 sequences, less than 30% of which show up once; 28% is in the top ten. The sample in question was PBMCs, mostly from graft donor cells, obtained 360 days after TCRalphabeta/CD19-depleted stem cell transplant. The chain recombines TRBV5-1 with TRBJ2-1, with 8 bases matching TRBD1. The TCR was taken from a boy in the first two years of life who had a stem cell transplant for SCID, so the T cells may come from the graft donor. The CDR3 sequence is CASSSSLTGTGYNEQFF. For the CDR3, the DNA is TGCGCCAGCAGCTCGTCCCTAACCGGGACAGGCTACAATGAGCAGTTCTTC.